The rows below give T cell receptor beta chains drawn from one sample of a study of beta chain features in type 1 diabetes. TCRdb's table, derived via immunoSEQ multiplex PCR, lists solely in-frame clones and lacks some. Counted here are roughly 500,000 clones, over 9.5% occurring once; the ten biggest clones make up roughly 0.046%. The sample was naive CD4+ T cells from blood. Source of these receptors: a woman younger than 35 in good health. Each CDR3 is given with its conserved first and last residue. Fields, in order: V gene, D gene, clone size, J gene, CDR3 protein, CDR3 DNA. D genes are given only for firm matches. Size is stated for part of the rows, as once, few or many counts, or as a class when the clone is expanded.

TRBV7-2	TRBD1	-	TRBJ2-7	CASSSRQGGSYEQYF	TGTGCCAGCAGCTCGCGACAGGGTGGGTCCTACGAGCAGTACTTC
TRBV9	-	few	TRBJ2-1	CASRRGDEQFF	TGTGCCAGCAGACGCGGGGATGAGCAGTTCTTC
TRBV15	TRBD2	few	TRBJ2-5	CATSRAGGETQYF	TGTGCCACCAGCAGAGCCGGGGGGGAGACCCAGTACTTC
TRBV14	TRBD1	-	TRBJ2-3	CASSRRDRVLDTQYF	TGTGCCAGCAGCCGACGGGACAGGGTGTTAGATACGCAGTATTTT
TRBV14	-	many	TRBJ1-5	CASSHGQLSSQHF	TGTGCCAGCAGCCACGGACAGCTCTCCTCCCAGCATTTT
TRBV28	TRBD1	few	TRBJ1-6	CASSSTGQATNSPLHF	TGTGCCAGCAGTTCGACAGGACAGGCGACAAATTCACCCCTCCACTTT
TRBV5-1	-	once	TRBJ1-4	CASKRTLGGEKLFF	TGCGCCAGCAAGAGGACATTGGGAGGTGAAAAACTGTTTTTT
TRBV18	-	-	TRBJ2-1	CASLPSGSSYNEQFF	TGTGCCAGCTTGCCCTCAGGTAGCTCCTACAATGAGCAGTTCTTC
TRBV9	-	-	TRBJ1-1	CASSVGAASLNTEAFF	TGTGCCAGCAGCGTAGGGGCAGCCTCTTTGAACACTGAAGCTTTCTTT
TRBV28	-	few	TRBJ2-5	CANSQGKETQYF	TGTGCCAACTCCCAGGGGAAAGAGACCCAGTACTTC
TRBV7-9	TRBD2	few	TRBJ2-3	CASSLGAGTRTDTQYF	TGTGCCAGCAGCTTAGGAGCGGGGACTCGTACAGATACGCAGTATTTT
TRBV23-1	TRBD1	-	TRBJ2-6	CASSQLGQSNSGANVLTF	TGCGCCAGCAGTCAATTGGGACAGAGTAACTCTGGGGCCAACGTCCTGACTTTC
TRBV13	-	few	TRBJ2-1	CASSRVWGSYNEQFF	TGTGCCAGCAGCCGAGTCTGGGGCTCCTACAATGAGCAGTTCTTC
TRBV6-1	-	few	TRBJ2-1	CASSEVWRVAQDNEQFF	TGTGCCAGCAGTGAAGTCTGGCGGGTAGCTCAGGACAATGAGCAGTTCTTC
TRBV30	TRBD1	few	TRBJ1-5	CAWSVGTGDQPQHF	TGTGCCTGGAGTGTAGGGACAGGGGACCAGCCCCAGCATTTT
TRBV27	TRBD2	few	TRBJ2-1	CASSHPLGLVHNEQFF	TGTGCCAGCAGTCATCCCCTGGGACTAGTGCACAATGAGCAGTTCTTC
TRBV9	TRBD1	few	TRBJ2-2	CASSEGQGTIGELFF	TGTGCCAGCAGCGAAGGACAGGGAACAATCGGGGAGCTGTTTTTT
TRBV5-1	-	-	TRBJ2-3	CASSLSGTDTQYF	TGCGCCAGCAGCCTGTCGGGGACAGATACGCAGTATTTT
TRBV28	-	few	TRBJ2-4	CASAELAKNIQYF	TGTGCCAGCGCAGAACTAGCCAAAAACATTCAGTACTTC
TRBV16	TRBD1	few	TRBJ1-4	CASSRRTGNRATNEKLFF	TGTGCCAGCAGCCGCCGGACAGGGAATCGGGCAACTAATGAAAAACTGTTTTTT
TRBV2	-	-	TRBJ1-6	CAEQRDRGAGSPLHF	TGTGCGGAGCAGAGGGACCGGGGGGCGGGTTCACCCCTCCACTTT
TRBV30	-	few	TRBJ1-5	CAWSQSRGTYSNQPQHF	TGTGCCTGGAGTCAATCACGAGGGACGTATAGCAATCAGCCCCAGCATTTT
TRBV28	TRBD1	-	TRBJ2-6	CASIPQGAPGANVLTF	TGTGCCAGTATCCCGCAGGGGGCGCCTGGGGCCAACGTCCTGACTTTC
TRBV9	TRBD1	few	TRBJ2-7	CASSVTGTGVDEQYF	TGTGCCAGCAGCGTCACCGGGACAGGGGTGGACGAGCAGTACTTC
TRBV2	-	-	TRBJ2-2	CASMSASNTGELFF	TGTGCCAGCATGAGCGCCTCGAACACCGGGGAGCTGTTTTTT
TRBV4-3	-	-	TRBJ2-2	CASSPYRGLAGELFF	TGCGCCAGCAGCCCCTATCGGGGGCTCGCCGGGGAGCTGTTTTTT
TRBV6-5	-	-	TRBJ2-5	CASTYSGDGPETQYF	TGTGCCAGCACCTACTCTGGCGACGGACCAGAGACCCAGTACTTC
TRBV29-1	TRBD1	few	TRBJ2-1	CSVAGGGSYNEQFF	TGCAGCGTTGCAGGGGGCGGCTCCTACAATGAGCAGTTCTTC
TRBV4-3	TRBD1	-	TRBJ1-2	CASSLRQGASYGYTF	TGCGCCAGCAGCCTCCGACAGGGGGCTAGCTATGGCTACACCTTC
TRBV28	-	-	TRBJ2-1	CASSFPPGLGGENEQFF	TGTGCCAGCAGTTTTCCCCCGGGTTTGGGGGGAGAGAATGAGCAGTTCTTC
TRBV4-2	-	-	TRBJ1-1	CASSLHGVDTEAFF	TGTGCCAGCAGCCTTCACGGCGTGGACACTGAAGCTTTCTTT
TRBV4-1	TRBD1	-	TRBJ1-2	CASSPTGGTVDYGYTF	TGCGCCAGCAGCCCGACAGGGGGCACGGTGGACTATGGCTACACCTTC
TRBV4-1	-	once	TRBJ2-7	CASSQGQRLYEQYF	TGCGCCAGCAGCCAAGGCCAGCGACTCTACGAGCAGTACTTC
TRBV7-6	TRBD2	-	TRBJ2-3	CASSFASGGRTDTQYF	TGTGCCAGCAGCTTCGCTAGCGGGGGCCGCACAGATACGCAGTATTTT
TRBV4-3	TRBD2	-	TRBJ2-1	CASSQDFGLAERRRDYNEQFF	TGCGCCAGCAGCCAAGATTTTGGGCTAGCGGAGCGTCGCCGGGATTACAATGAGCAGTTCTTC
TRBV10-3	TRBD1	few	TRBJ2-2	CAISPGTGTGELFF	TGTGCCATCAGTCCCGGGACAGGGACCGGGGAGCTGTTTTTT
TRBV7-9	TRBD2	few	TRBJ2-4	CASSLTGTTMGIQYF	TGTGCCAGCAGCTTAACCGGGACTACTATGGGCATTCAGTACTTC
TRBV27	TRBD1	few	TRBJ2-5	CASSQGQGVFQYF	TGTGCCAGCAGTCAGGGACAGGGGGTCTTCCAGTACTTC
TRBV29-1	-	-	TRBJ2-7	CSVVGRDAYEQYF	TGCAGCGTTGTGGGCAGGGACGCTTACGAGCAGTACTTC
TRBV2	-	few	TRBJ2-5	CASSGWVQETQYF	TGTGCCAGCAGTGGATGGGTTCAAGAGACCCAGTACTTC
TRBV7-2	-	few	TRBJ2-5	CASSEGALRGETQYF	TGTGCCAGCAGCGAAGGGGCTCTACGAGGAGAGACCCAGTACTTC
TRBV5-6	TRBD2	few	TRBJ2-5	CASSTSGSQETQYF	TGTGCCAGCAGCACTAGCGGGAGCCAAGAGACCCAGTACTTC
TRBV4-3	-	-	TRBJ2-5	CASSQGQLLQETQYF	TGCGCCAGCAGCCAAGGTCAACTACTCCAAGAGACCCAGTACTTC
TRBV6-6	TRBD2	-	TRBJ2-1	CASSWTSGSYNEQFF	TGTGCCAGCAGTTGGACTAGCGGAAGTTACAATGAGCAGTTCTTC
TRBV6-5	TRBD1	few	TRBJ2-5	CASSYSGQLNF	TGTGCCAGCAGTTACTCGGGACAGCTTAACTTC
TRBV7-9	-	few	TRBJ2-1	CASSFVGVVNNEQFF	TGTGCCAGCAGCTTCGTAGGAGTCGTAAACAATGAGCAGTTCTTC
TRBV4-3	TRBD2	few	TRBJ2-1	CASSQDPSASGSNEQFF	TGCGCCAGCAGCCAAGACCCCTCGGCTAGCGGGTCGAATGAGCAGTTCTTC
TRBV7-9	-	few	TRBJ2-3	CASSPPPGRRTDTQYF	TGTGCCAGCAGCCCCCCGCCGGGACGGCGCACAGATACGCAGTATTTT
TRBV4-2	-	-	TRBJ1-1	CASSQAGSRTEAFF	TGTGCCAGCAGCCAAGCCGGGAGTCGCACTGAAGCTTTCTTT
TRBV11-2	TRBD1	-	TRBJ1-2	CASSSYALGTGNGYTF	TGTGCCAGCAGCTCCTACGCTTTGGGGACAGGGAATGGCTACACCTTC
TRBV7-2	TRBD2	few	TRBJ2-7	CASSFSPGGSEQYF	TGTGCCAGCAGCTTTAGCCCGGGAGGAAGCGAGCAGTACTTC
TRBV5-1	-	few	TRBJ2-5	CASSLGRGSQRAQYF	TGCGCCAGCAGCTTGGGACGAGGCTCCCAGCGGGCCCAGTACTTC
TRBV7-2	-	-	TRBJ1-1	CASSRTEVEAFF	TGTGCCAGCAGCCGGACAGAAGTTGAAGCTTTCTTT
TRBV10-3	-	few	TRBJ1-2	CAISRPGGNGYTF	TGTGCCATCAGTCGACCCGGGGGGAATGGCTACACCTTC
TRBV2	-	few	TRBJ1-2	CASSQLQAANYGYTF	TGTGCCAGCAGCCAGCTACAGGCAGCTAACTATGGCTACACCTTC